A selection of T cell receptor beta chains follows, all from one sample in a study of cytomegalovirus exposure and HLA in healthy donors. Produced via immunoSEQ multiplex PCR; TCRdb's table is partial and in-frame only. This sample yields 100,000 or so clones, of which 80% to 90% are seen a single time; roughly 1.2% belongs to the top ten. Sequencing was carried out using PBMCs. These receptors were obtained from a woman between 18 and 30 years old in good health and CMV-seronegative. The CDR3 runs from the conserved cysteine through the conserved F or W. A D gene is named only where the DNA matches it firmly. Some rows have no size entry. The others give once, few or many, or a class for an expanded clone.

CDR3	DNA	D	size	V	J
CASSQDLGTGSEKLFF	TGCGCCAGCAGCCAAGATCTCGGGACAGGGAGCGAAAAACTATTTTTT	TRBD1	few	TRBV4-3	TRBJ1-4
CASRASGNTEAFF	TGTGCCAGCAGGGCATCTGGGAACACTGAAGCTTTCTTT	NA	NA	TRBV2	TRBJ1-1
CSVSETQYF	TGCAGTGTTTCGGAGACCCAGTACTTC	NA	NA	TRBV20-1	TRBJ2-5
CASSSRRAGTTNEKLFF	TGTGCCAGTAGTAGCCGTCGGGCGGGGACAACTAATGAAAAACTGTTTTTT	NA	once	TRBV19	TRBJ1-4
CASSIPLAGRSNEQFF	TGTGCCAGTAGTATCCCCCTAGCGGGTAGGTCCAATGAGCAGTTCTTC	TRBD2	NA	TRBV19	TRBJ2-1
CASSYQGAETQYF	TGCGCCAGCAGCTACCAGGGGGCCGAGACCCAGTACTTC	TRBD1	NA	TRBV5-1	TRBJ2-5
CASSVRGVQETQYF	TGTGCCAGCAGCGTCCGGGGTGTCCAGGAGACCCAGTACTTC	NA	NA	TRBV11-1	TRBJ2-5
CASRLNRGYGYTF	TGTGCCAGCAGACTTAACCGGGGCTATGGCTACACCTTC	NA	NA	TRBV28	TRBJ1-2
CASSQDPLPPYEQYF	TGCGCCAGCAGCCAAGACCCTCTACCCCCCTACGAGCAGTACTTC	NA	NA	TRBV4-1	TRBJ2-7
CATSRLGLAGGIYNEQFF	TGTGCCACCAGCCGGCTCGGACTAGCGGGGGGAATTTACAATGAGCAGTTCTTC	TRBD2	NA	TRBV15	TRBJ2-1
CASTTGTSGYNEQFF	TGTGCCAGCACCACCGGGACTAGCGGTTACAATGAGCAGTTCTTC	TRBD2	NA	TRBV5-8	TRBJ2-1
CASSQGDRGGSPLHF	TGCGCCAGCAGCCAGGGGGACAGGGGGGGTTCACCCCTCCACTTT	TRBD1	NA	TRBV4-1	TRBJ1-6
CASSPAGTGYPDTQYF	TGTGCCAGCAGCCCCGCAGGGACAGGGTATCCAGATACGCAGTATTTT	TRBD1	NA	TRBV7-2	TRBJ2-3
CASSLAGGGETQYF	TGTGCCAGCAGTTTAGCAGGGGGCGGCGAGACCCAGTACTTC	TRBD1	once	TRBV28	TRBJ2-5
CASSPRSANTQYF	TGTGCCAGCAGCCCTCGTAGCGCAAATACGCAGTATTTT	NA	NA	TRBV7-2	TRBJ2-3
CAISEPPTRQGARETQYF	TGTGCCATCAGTGAGCCTCCTACTCGACAGGGGGCTAGGGAGACCCAGTACTTC	TRBD1	once	TRBV10-3	TRBJ2-5
CASSLISGQGGTMNTEAFF	TGTGCCAGCAGCTTGATAAGTGGACAGGGAGGGACGATGAACACTGAAGCTTTCTTT	TRBD1	NA	TRBV7-9	TRBJ1-1
CASSNGLGAETQYF	TGCGCCAGCAGCAATGGACTAGGAGCAGAGACCCAGTACTTC	TRBD2	once	TRBV5-1	TRBJ2-5
CASRFGGSAFF	TGTGCCAGTAGGTTTGGAGGGTCCGCTTTCTTT	NA	NA	TRBV19	TRBJ1-1
CASSLTPTSGANVLTF	TGCGCCAGCAGCTTAACACCAACCTCTGGGGCCAACGTCCTGACTTTC	NA	NA	TRBV5-1	TRBJ2-6
CASSPSRQGARKLFF	TGTGCCAGCAGCCCCTCGAGACAGGGTGCGCGGAAACTGTTTTTT	TRBD1	NA	TRBV7-6	TRBJ1-4
CASSEYGQRDTQYF	TGTGCCAGCAGTGAATATGGCCAGCGTGATACGCAGTATTTT	NA	NA	TRBV25-1	TRBJ2-3
CASSPTPRGPYGYTF	TGTGCCAGCAGTCCCACCCCCAGGGGGCCATATGGCTACACCTTC	TRBD1	NA	TRBV27	TRBJ1-2
CASSLEAPGLNFFATSYEQYF	TGCGCCAGCAGCTTGGAGGCTCCGGGACTGAATTTCTTTGCCACTTCCTACGAGCAGTACTTC	NA	NA	TRBV5-1	TRBJ2-7
CASSTQGLGQYF	TGTGCCAGCAGCACACAGGGCCTCGGGCAGTATTTT	NA	NA	TRBV6-5	TRBJ2-3
CSARWRGDYGYTF	TGCAGCGCTAGGTGGAGGGGAGACTATGGCTACACCTTC	NA	NA	TRBV29-1	TRBJ1-2
CASSQTGKDYNEQFF	TGTGCCAGCAGTCAAACAGGGAAGGACTACAATGAGCAGTTCTTC	NA	NA	TRBV6-6	TRBJ2-1
CASSLHRTDYTYEQYF	TGCGCCAGCAGCCTCCACCGGACAGACTATACCTACGAGCAGTACTTC	NA	few	TRBV5-1	TRBJ2-7
CASAWGEISGANVLTF	TGTGCCAGCGCCTGGGGGGAAATCTCTGGGGCCAACGTCCTGACTTTC	NA	NA	TRBV5-6	TRBJ2-6
CASSLFGGGGTDTQYF	TGCGCCAGCAGCTTGTTCGGGGGGGGTGGCACAGATACGCAGTATTTT	TRBD2	once	TRBV5-1	TRBJ2-3
CASSLNRGTDTQYF	TGTGCCAGCAGCTTAAACAGGGGCACAGATACGCAGTATTTT	NA	once	TRBV7-3	TRBJ2-3
CASSVEAGEGTDTQYF	TGTGCCAGCAGTGTCGAGGCGGGAGAAGGCACAGATACGCAGTATTTT	TRBD2	NA	TRBV6-4	TRBJ2-3
CASMRLAGRAYNEQFF	TGTGCCAGCATGCGGCTAGCGGGAAGGGCATACAATGAGCAGTTCTTC	TRBD2	NA	TRBV28	TRBJ2-1
CASSTTSGRNEQFF	TGTGCCAGCAGCACGACTAGCGGCAGGAATGAGCAGTTCTTC	TRBD2	NA	TRBV5-5	TRBJ2-1
CASSLDRGATEAFF	TGTGCCAGTAGTTTAGACAGGGGGGCCACTGAAGCTTTCTTT	TRBD1	NA	TRBV19	TRBJ1-1
CAWAGPGDSQPQHF	TGTGCCTGGGCTGGTCCAGGGGACAGTCAGCCCCAGCATTTT	TRBD1	NA	TRBV30	TRBJ1-5
CASSYSTGNNYGYTF	TGTGCCAGCAGTTACTCGACGGGGAATAACTATGGCTACACCTTC	NA	few	TRBV6-7	TRBJ1-2
CASSPKDRDETQYF	TGTGCCAGCAGCCCCAAGGACAGGGACGAGACCCAGTACTTC	TRBD1	NA	TRBV13	TRBJ2-5
CASSPALNTEAFF	TGTGCCAGCTCACCGGCCCTGAACACTGAAGCTTTCTTT	NA	NA	TRBV18	TRBJ1-1
CASSLTVPYEQYF	TGTGCCAGCAGCTTGACGGTTCCCTACGAGCAGTACTTC	NA	few	TRBV5-6	TRBJ2-7
CASSLAGGPTYEQYF	TGTGCCAGCAGCCTAGCGGGAGGGCCGACCTACGAGCAGTACTTC	TRBD2	NA	TRBV7-3	TRBJ2-7
CAISVGADSNQPQHF	TGTGCCATCAGTGTGGGGGCGGATAGCAATCAGCCCCAGCATTTT	NA	NA	TRBV10-3	TRBJ1-5
CASSLSGGENYGYTF	TGTGCCAGCAGTTTGTCAGGGGGCGAAAATTATGGCTACACCTTC	TRBD1	NA	TRBV28	TRBJ1-2
CASSLSALQYF	TGTGCCAGCAGCTTATCCGCGCTGCAGTACTTC	NA	NA	TRBV7-9	TRBJ2-7
CASSTEPGPNTIYF	TGTGCCAGTAGTACCGAACCGGGTCCAAACACCATATATTTT	NA	NA	TRBV19	TRBJ1-3
CASSINRLSGYTF	TGTGCCAGTAGTATCAACAGGCTGAGTGGCTACACCTTC	NA	NA	TRBV19	TRBJ1-2
CASSLGGTSTYEQYF	TGTGCCAGCAGCTTAGGCGGGACTAGCACCTACGAGCAGTACTTC	TRBD2	NA	TRBV7-6	TRBJ2-7
CASSGGAETQYF	TGTGCTTCTTCAGGGGGCGCAGAGACCCAGTACTTC	TRBD1	NA	TRBV5-6	TRBJ2-5
CAWSVSLNRNQPQHF	TGTGCCTGGAGTGTAAGCTTGAACAGAAATCAGCCCCAGCATTTT	NA	once	TRBV30	TRBJ1-5
CASSLILETQYF	TGTGCCAGCAGCTTGATCCTGGAGACCCAGTACTTC	NA	NA	TRBV5-4	TRBJ2-5
CASSETGGDEAFF	TGTGCCAGCAGCGAAACAGGGGGGGATGAAGCTTTCTTT	TRBD1	NA	TRBV6-1	TRBJ1-1
CASSGGSGVRNEQYF	TGTGCCAGCAGTGGAGGTAGCGGGGTGAGAAACGAGCAGTACTTC	TRBD2	NA	TRBV6-1	TRBJ2-7
CSVEDRQGYTGELFF	TGCAGCGTTGAAGATCGCCAGGGGTACACCGGGGAGCTGTTTTTT	NA	NA	TRBV29-1	TRBJ2-2
CASRLGGVSNQPQHF	TGTGCCAGCCGACTGGGGGGGGTGAGCAATCAGCCCCAGCATTTT	NA	NA	TRBV28	TRBJ1-5
CSVEADRINYGYTF	TGCAGCGTTGAAGCCGACAGAATTAACTATGGCTACACCTTC	NA	NA	TRBV29-1	TRBJ1-2
CASAVGGRTINEQFF	TGTGCCAGCGCGGTGGGCGGGAGGACTATCAATGAGCAGTTCTTC	TRBD2	NA	TRBV6-1	TRBJ2-1